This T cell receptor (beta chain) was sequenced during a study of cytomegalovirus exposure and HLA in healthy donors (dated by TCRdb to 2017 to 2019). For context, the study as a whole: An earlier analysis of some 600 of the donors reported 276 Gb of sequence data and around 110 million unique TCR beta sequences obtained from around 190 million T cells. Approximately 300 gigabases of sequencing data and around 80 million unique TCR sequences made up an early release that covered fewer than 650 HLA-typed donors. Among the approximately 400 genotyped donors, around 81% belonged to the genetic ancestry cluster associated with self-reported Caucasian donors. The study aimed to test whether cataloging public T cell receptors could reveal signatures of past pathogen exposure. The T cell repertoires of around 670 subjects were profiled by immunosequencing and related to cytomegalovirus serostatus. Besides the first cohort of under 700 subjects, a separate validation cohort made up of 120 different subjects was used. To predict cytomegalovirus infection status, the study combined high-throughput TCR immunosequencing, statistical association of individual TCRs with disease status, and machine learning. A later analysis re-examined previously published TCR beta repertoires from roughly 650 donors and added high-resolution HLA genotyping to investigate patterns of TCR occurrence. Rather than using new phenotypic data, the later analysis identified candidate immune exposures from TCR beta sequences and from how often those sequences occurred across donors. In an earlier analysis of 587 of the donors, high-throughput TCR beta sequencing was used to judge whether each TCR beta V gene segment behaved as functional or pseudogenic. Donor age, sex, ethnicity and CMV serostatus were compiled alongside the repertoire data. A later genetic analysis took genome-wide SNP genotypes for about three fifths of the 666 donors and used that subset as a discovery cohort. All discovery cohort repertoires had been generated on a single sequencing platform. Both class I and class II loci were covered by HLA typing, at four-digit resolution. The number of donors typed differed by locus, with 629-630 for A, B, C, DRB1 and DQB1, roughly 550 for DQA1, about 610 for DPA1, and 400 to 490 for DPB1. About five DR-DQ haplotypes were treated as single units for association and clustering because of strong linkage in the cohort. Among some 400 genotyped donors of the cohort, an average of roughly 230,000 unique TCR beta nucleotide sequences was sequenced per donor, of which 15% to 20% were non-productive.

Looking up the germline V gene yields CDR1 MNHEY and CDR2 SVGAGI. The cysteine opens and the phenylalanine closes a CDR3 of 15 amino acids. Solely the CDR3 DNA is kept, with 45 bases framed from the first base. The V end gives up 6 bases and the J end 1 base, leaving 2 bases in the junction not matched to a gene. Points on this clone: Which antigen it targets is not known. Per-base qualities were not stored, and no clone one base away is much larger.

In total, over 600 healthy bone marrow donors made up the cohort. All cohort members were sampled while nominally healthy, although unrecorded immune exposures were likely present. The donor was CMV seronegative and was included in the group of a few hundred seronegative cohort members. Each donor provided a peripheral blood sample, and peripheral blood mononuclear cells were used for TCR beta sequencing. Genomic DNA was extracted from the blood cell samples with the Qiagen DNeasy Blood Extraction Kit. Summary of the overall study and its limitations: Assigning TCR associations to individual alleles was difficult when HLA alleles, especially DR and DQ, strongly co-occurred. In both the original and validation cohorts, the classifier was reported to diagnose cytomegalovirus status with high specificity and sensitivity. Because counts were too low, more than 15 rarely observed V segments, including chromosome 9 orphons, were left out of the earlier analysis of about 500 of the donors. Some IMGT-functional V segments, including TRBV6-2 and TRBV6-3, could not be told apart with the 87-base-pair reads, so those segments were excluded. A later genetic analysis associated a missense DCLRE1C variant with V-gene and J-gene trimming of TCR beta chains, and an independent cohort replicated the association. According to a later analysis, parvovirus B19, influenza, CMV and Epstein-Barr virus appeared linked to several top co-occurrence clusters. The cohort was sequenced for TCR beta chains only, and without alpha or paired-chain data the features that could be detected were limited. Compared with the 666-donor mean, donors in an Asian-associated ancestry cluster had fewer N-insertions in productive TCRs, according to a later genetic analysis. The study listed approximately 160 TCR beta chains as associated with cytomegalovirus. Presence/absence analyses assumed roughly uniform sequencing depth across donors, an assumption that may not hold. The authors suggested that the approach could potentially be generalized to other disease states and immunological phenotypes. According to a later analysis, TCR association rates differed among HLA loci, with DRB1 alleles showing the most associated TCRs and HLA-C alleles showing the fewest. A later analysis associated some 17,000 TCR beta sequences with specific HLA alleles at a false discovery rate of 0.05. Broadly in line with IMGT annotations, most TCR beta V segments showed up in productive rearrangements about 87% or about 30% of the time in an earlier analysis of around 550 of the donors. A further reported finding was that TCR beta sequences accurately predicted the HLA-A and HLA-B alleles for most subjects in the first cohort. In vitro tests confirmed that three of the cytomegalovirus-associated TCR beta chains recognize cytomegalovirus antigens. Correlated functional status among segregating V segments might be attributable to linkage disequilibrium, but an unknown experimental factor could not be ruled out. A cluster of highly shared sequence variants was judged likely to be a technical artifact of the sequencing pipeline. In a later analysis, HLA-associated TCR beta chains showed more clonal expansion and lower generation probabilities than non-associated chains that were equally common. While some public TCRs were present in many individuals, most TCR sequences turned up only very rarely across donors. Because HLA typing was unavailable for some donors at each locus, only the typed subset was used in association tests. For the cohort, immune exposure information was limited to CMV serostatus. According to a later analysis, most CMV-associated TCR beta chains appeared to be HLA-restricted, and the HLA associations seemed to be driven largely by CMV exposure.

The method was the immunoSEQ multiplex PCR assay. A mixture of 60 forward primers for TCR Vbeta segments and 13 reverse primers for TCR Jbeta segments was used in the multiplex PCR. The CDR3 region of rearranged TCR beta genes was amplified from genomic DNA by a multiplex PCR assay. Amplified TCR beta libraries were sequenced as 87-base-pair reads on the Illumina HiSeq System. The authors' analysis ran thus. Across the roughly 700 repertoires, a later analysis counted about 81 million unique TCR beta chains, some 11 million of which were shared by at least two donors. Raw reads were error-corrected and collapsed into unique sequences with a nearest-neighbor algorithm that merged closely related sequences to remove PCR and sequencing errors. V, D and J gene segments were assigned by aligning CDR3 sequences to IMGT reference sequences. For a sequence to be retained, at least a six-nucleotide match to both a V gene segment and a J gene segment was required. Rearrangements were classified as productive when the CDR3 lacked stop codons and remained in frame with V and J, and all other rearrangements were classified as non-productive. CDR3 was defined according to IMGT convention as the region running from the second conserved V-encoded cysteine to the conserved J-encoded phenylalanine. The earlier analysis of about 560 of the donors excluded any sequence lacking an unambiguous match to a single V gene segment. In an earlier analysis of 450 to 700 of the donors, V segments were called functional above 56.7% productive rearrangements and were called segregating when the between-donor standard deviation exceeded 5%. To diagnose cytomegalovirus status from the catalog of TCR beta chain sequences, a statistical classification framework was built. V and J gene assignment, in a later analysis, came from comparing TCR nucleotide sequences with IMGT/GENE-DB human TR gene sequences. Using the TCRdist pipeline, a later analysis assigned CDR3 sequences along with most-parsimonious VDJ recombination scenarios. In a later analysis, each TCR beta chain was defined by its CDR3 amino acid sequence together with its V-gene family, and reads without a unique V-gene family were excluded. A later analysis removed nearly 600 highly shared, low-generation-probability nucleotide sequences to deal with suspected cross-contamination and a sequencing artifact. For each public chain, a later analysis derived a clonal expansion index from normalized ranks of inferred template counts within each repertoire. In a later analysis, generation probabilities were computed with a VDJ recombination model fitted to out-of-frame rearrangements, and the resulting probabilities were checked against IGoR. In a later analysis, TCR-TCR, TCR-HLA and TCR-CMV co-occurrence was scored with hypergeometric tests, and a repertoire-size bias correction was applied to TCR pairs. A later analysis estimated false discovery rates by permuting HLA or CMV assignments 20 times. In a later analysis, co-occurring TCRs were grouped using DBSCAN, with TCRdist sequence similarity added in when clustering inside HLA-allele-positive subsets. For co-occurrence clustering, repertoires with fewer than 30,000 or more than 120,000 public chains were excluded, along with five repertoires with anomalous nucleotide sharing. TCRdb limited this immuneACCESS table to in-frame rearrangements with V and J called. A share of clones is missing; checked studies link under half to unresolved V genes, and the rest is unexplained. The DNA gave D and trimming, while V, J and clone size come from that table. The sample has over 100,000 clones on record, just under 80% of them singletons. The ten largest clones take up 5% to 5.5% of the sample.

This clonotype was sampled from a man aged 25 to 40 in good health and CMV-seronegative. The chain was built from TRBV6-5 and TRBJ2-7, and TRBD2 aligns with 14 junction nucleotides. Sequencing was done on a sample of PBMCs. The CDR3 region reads CASRGLAGGSYEQYF. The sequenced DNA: TGTGCCAGCAGAGGACTAGCGGGGGGTTCCTACGAGCAGTACTTC.